The 21 T cell receptor beta chains presented below share a single source sample, sequenced in a study of blood T cell repertoires in COVID-19 (dated by TCRdb to the early 2020s). Preparation of the library involved the immunoSEQ multiplex PCR assay. The immuneACCESS repertoire file appears here via TCRdb, limited to in-frame rearrangements. These files lack a portion of the clones; in checked studies, under half of the deficit traces to unresolved V genes, and the cause of the others is not known. The sample records roughly 130,000 clones, less than 90% of which are singletons. Approximately 13% of the sample is in the top ten clones. Sequenced sample: peripheral blood. The origin of the receptors is a woman aged 25-40 years who had recovered from COVID-19.

CDR3 sequence: CGSGDSGNTIYF. The CDR3, as DNA: TGTGGTTCCGGGGACTCTGGAAACACCATATATTTT. The genes are TRBV12-3 or TRBV12-4 and TRBJ1-3; D is unresolved. CDR3 length: 12 amino acids.

The chain couples TRBV19 to TRBJ2-3, with 12 bases matching TRBD2. Germline CDR1 is LNHDA and CDR2 is SQIVND (reference sequence). The length of the CDR3 is 17 residues. J was trimmed by 4 bases and V by 6 bases; bases with no gene match: 11. The CDR3 DNA sequence: TGTGCCAGTAGCACCATCCCACTAGCGGGAGGTTCAGATACGCAGTATTTT. Protein sequence: CASSTIPLAGGSDTQYF.

The V and J genes are TRBV11-2 and TRBJ2-7; tentatively, D is TRBD1 (5 bases). Germline V gene data show CDR1 as SGHAT and CDR2 as FQNNGV. The CDR3 length is 15 residues. V gave up 5 bases and J gave up 3 bases, with 17 bases separating them. This CDR3 reads CASSLRVVGRYEQYF. The CDR3 DNA sequence: TGTGCCAGCAGCCTCAGGGTGGTGGGGCGCTACGAGCAGTACTTC.

The CDR3 is CASSGEGAAKNIQYF. The DNA of the CDR3 is TGTGCCAGCAGCGGCGAGGGGGCCGCCAAAAACATTCAGTACTTC. This rearrangement joins TRBV5-6 to TRBJ2-4; 7 bases agree with TRBD1. CDR3 length equals 15 residues. V gave up 4 bases and J gave up 1 base; unmatched junction bases: 5. Germline V gene sequence: CDR1 SGHDT, CDR2 YYEEEE.

V and J are TRBV5-8 and TRBJ2-5; TRBD2 matches 11 bases. The junction had 10 bases not matched to a gene; V was cut back by 4 bases and J by 5 bases. Germline CDR1 SGHTS, CDR2 YDEGEE. This CDR3 has 16 residues. CDR3 protein: CASSPSSGGRPETQYF. DNA of the CDR3: TGTGCCAGCAGCCCCTCTAGCGGGGGGCGCCCCGAGACCCAGTACTTC.

The gene calls are TRBV7-9 and TRBJ1-1, with 8 bases identical to TRBD1. Germline V lookup: CDR1 SEHNR, CDR2 FQNEAQ (reference sequence). CDR3 length: 16 amino acids. Unmatched junction bases numbered 9, after V lost 5 bases and J lost 1 base. The CDR3 DNA reads as TGTGCCAGCAGCCCACCTCCCAGGGGGCCGAACACTGAAGCTTTCTTT. Amino acids: CASSPPPRGPNTEAFF.

The CDR3 sequence: CASSSQANYGYTF. The CDR3 coding sequence is TGCGCCAGCAGTTCACAGGCAAACTATGGCTACACCTTC. The chain is built from TRBV10-1 and TRBJ1-2, with a weak D call TRBD1 (5 bases). The CDR3 has 13 amino acids. Per the germline V gene, CDR1 is WNHNN and CDR2 is SYGVQD (reference sequence). V lost 5 bases and J 2 bases, leaving 9 bases between the germline ends.

The chain joins TRBV6-5 to TRBJ2-3, with D possibly being TRBD1 (5 bases). Trimming pared 9 bases from V and 0 bases from J, leaving 10 bases between. Germline CDR1 reads MNHEY; CDR2 reads SVGAGI. This CDR3 has 13 amino acids. CDR3 in DNA: TGTGCCAGTAATAGGGGAAGCACAGATACGCAGTATTTT. Translated, it gives CASNRGSTDTQYF.

The chain has TRBV5-4 and TRBJ2-5; no reliable D call. V lost 4 bases and J 1 base, leaving 14 bases between the germline ends. The CDR3 covers 15 residues. CDR1 and CDR2 from the germline V gene are SGHNT and YYREEE (reference sequence). Written as DNA, the CDR3 is TGTGCCAGCAGCAAAGTTACCAGTCCCCAAGAGACCCAGTACTTC. This encodes CASSKVTSPQETQYF.

The V call is TRBV5-1, the J call TRBJ1-5; D ambiguous. The CDR3 spans 14 residues. Trimming left V 0 bases short and J 7 bases short, with 11 bases between. Germline assignment: CDR1 SGHRS and CDR2 YFSETQ. The CDR3 DNA sequence: TGCGCCAGCAGCTTGGAACCCGGCGGGCAGCCCCAGCATTTT. This gives the protein CASSLEPGGQPQHF.

A single count supports this clone. V is TRBV25-1 and J is TRBJ1-4; a weak D match, TRBD1 (6 bases). V gave up 6 bases and J gave up 6 bases, with 20 bases separating them. This CDR3 region has 16 residues. Germline values: CDR1 MGHDK, CDR2 SYGVNS. The CDR3 DNA is TGTGCCAGCAGCCCCCGACAGAGGCCAGGGGATGAAAAACTGTTTTTT. It is translated as CASSPRQRPGDEKLFF.

The rearrangement uses TRBV18 and TRBJ1-2; 7 nucleotides line up with TRBD1. Germline V gene lookup returns CDR1 KGHSH and CDR2 LQKENI. This CDR3 spans 13 amino acids. V lost 6 bases, J lost 8 bases, and 9 bases stayed unmatched. The CDR3 DNA sequence: TGTGCCAGCTCTTCCACGGGGACAGACGGCTACACCTTC. Residues: CASSSTGTDGYTF.

The chain couples TRBV9 to TRBJ1-1, with D hard to call. Germline-derived CDR1 and CDR2 are SGDLS and YYNGEE. V gave up 3 bases and J gave up 1 base, with 4 bases separating them. The CDR3 has 12 residues. The CDR3 DNA is TGTGCCAGCAGCGGAGCGAACACTGAAGCTTTCTTT. Protein: CASSGANTEAFF.

V gene TRBV12-3 or TRBV12-4 combines with J gene TRBJ1-4; D gene unclear. This CDR3 has 13 residues. V lost 5 bases to trimming and J lost 3 bases, with 7 bases between them. This CDR3 reads CASSLIPNEKLFF. The CDR3 DNA sequence: TGTGCCAGCAGTCTAATCCCTAATGAAAAACTGTTTTTT.

This chain links TRBV9 with TRBJ2-5, with 9 bases aligning to TRBD2. The CDR3 covers 14 residues. Germline lookup yields CDR1 SGDLS and CDR2 YYNGEE. The V and J ends lost 0 bases and 4 bases, in that order; junction bases with no gene match: 1. The CDR3 here is CASSVELAGETQYF. CDR3 nucleotides: TGTGCCAGCAGCGTAGAACTAGCGGGAGAGACCCAGTACTTC.

The chain is built from TRBV9 and TRBJ1-4; D perhaps matches TRBD1 (6 bases). V was clipped by 0 bases and J by 7 bases, with 13 bases between them. CDR1 and CDR2 (germline): SGDLS, YYNGEE. The CDR3 has 15 amino acids. CDR3 DNA sequence: TGTGCCAGCAGCGTAGCTCAAGGGGGTGGTGAAAAACTGTTTTTT. Residues: CASSVAQGGGEKLFF.

The gene calls are TRBV5-4 and TRBJ1-1, with D possibly being TRBD1 (5 bases). Germline V CDR1 and CDR2: SGHNT, YYREEE (reference sequence). This CDR3 contains 13 residues. Trimming cost V 4 bases and J 3 bases, with 10 bases left between them. The CDR3 sequence: CASSKDIYTEAFF. The DNA of the CDR3 is TGTGCCAGCAGCAAGGACATATACACTGAAGCTTTCTTT.

V gene TRBV19 combines with J gene TRBJ2-5; TRBD2 aligns across 8 bases. CDR1 LNHDA and CDR2 SQIVND come from the germline V gene (reference sequence). The length of the CDR3 is 15 residues. V was clipped by 5 bases and J by 3 bases; unmatched bases: 8. The CDR3 nucleotides read TGTGCCAGTAGTGAAGAGCGGGGGCCTGAAGAGACCCAGTACTTC. As protein: CASSEERGPEETQYF.

V is TRBV18 and J is TRBJ2-7, with TRBD2 as a possible D gene (6 bases). Germline V lookup: CDR1 KGHSH, CDR2 LQKENI. The CDR3 extends over 14 amino acids. The ends were cut back, 2 bases at V and 3 bases at J, with 11 bases in the middle. Here the CDR3 DNA reads TGTGCCAGCTCACCAGTCGGGGGAAGCTACGAGCAGTACTTC. Its translation is CASSPVGGSYEQYF. Looking up the rest from reference TRBV18 and TRBJ2-7 gives the full variable domain: NAGVMQNPRHLVRRRGQEARLRCSPMKGHSHVYWYRQLPEEGLKFMVYLQKENIIDESGMPKERFSAEFPKEGPSILRIQQVVRGDSAAYFCASSPVGGSYEQYFGPGTRLTVT.

The rearrangement uses TRBV6-5 and TRBJ1-1; 7 nucleotides match TRBD1. From germline, CDR1 is MNHEY and CDR2 SVGAGI. This CDR3 comprises 14 residues. V gave up 7 bases and J gave up 5 bases; unmatched junction bases: 10. CDR3 region: CASTKGAVGTEAFF. The CDR3 DNA is TGTGCCAGCACTAAGGGGGCTGTGGGGACTGAAGCTTTCTTT.

This clone has a handful of counts. The chain employs TRBV6-6 and TRBJ1-1, with no clear D. The germline V gene has CDR1 MNHNY and CDR2 SVGAGI (reference sequence). The CDR3 sequence is 14 residues long. V shed 6 bases and J shed 3 bases, with 14 bases lying between them. DNA of the CDR3: TGTGCCAGCAGCCGTATTTCCCGGGACACTGAAGCTTTCTTT. Its protein is CASSRISRDTEAFF.